This passage covers 25 T cell receptor beta chains from one sample sequenced in a study of blood T cell repertoires in COVID-19 (dated by TCRdb to 2018 to 2021). Libraries were constructed by the immunoSEQ multiplex PCR assay. TCRdb carries this immuneACCESS record with in-frame sequences only. Its versions omit some clonotypes, under half of them owing to an unresolved V gene in the studies checked, with the rest unexplained. Counted in this sample were some 320,000 clones; just under 90% of them appeared once. Together, the top ten hold over 8.5% of the sample. The specimen was peripheral blood. The receptor source for this set is a woman in her twenties or thirties with COVID-19, enrolled during active disease.

The chain is built from TRBV3-1 (or the pseudogene TRBV3-2) and TRBJ1-5; 7 positions agree with TRBD1. Germline V gives CDR1 LGHDT, CDR2 YNNKEL (reference sequence). The CDR3 is made up of 15 amino acids. V was pared by 0 bases and J by 3 bases, with 2 bases of the junction left unmatched. As DNA, the CDR3 is TGTGCCAGCAGCCAAGAGGGGACAGTCAATCAGCCCCAGCATTTT. It encodes CASSQEGTVNQPQHF.

Worth noting for this clone: This same CDR3 is encoded by further DNA sequences in the sample. V and J are TRBV3-1 (or the pseudogene TRBV3-2) and TRBJ2-7; unclear D gene. Germline lookup yields CDR1 LGHDT and CDR2 YNNKEL (reference sequence). V gave up 6 bases and J gave up 0 bases, with 12 bases separating them. This CDR3 contains 14 residues. In nucleotides, the CDR3 is TGTGCCAGCAGTCCGACCGGGTTCTCCTACGAGCAGTACTTC. This gives the protein CASSPTGFSYEQYF.

The V and J genes are TRBV5-6 and TRBJ1-5; unclear D gene. Trimming removed 10 bases at V and 4 bases at J, with 9 bases between. Germline loops: CDR1 SGHDT, CDR2 YYEEEE. This CDR3 region has 11 residues. The CDR3 DNA follows: TGTGCCGGCCAGGTGAATCAGCCCCAGCATTTT. Its translation: CAGQVNQPQHF.

This clone was seen once. This chain connects TRBV4-1 to TRBJ1-1, with TRBD1 identical over 7 bases. CDR1 MGHRA and CDR2 YSYEKL come from the germline V gene. The CDR3 runs to 12 residues. V shed 6 bases, J shed 4 bases, and the junction held 2 bases outside the gene matches. The CDR3 nucleotides read TGCGCCAGCAGTGACAGGGCCACTGAAGCTTTCTTT. Its protein is CASSDRATEAFF.

The chain joins TRBV30 to TRBJ1-6, with D possibly being TRBD1 (5 bases). This CDR3 is 16 amino acids long. The ends were cut back, 0 bases at V and 4 bases at J, with 13 bases in the middle. The germline CDR1 and CDR2 sequences are GTSNPN and SVGIG (reference sequence). The CDR3 is CAWSVRGTAYNSPLHF. The DNA for the CDR3 is TGTGCCTGGAGTGTACGGGGGACGGCATATAATTCACCCCTCCACTTT.

This clone occurred a few times. This rearrangement joins TRBV5-1 to TRBJ2-5; D is ambiguous. There are 15 residues in the CDR3. Between the trimmed V and J ends, which lost 3 bases and 2 bases, there was a span of 14 bases. Per germline, CDR1 SGHRS and CDR2 YFSETQ. The CDR3 protein is CASSSVAGTQETQYF. Written as DNA, the CDR3 is TGCGCCAGCAGCTCGGTGGCAGGCACACAAGAGACCCAGTACTTC.

The gene calls are TRBV24-1 and TRBJ2-5; D perhaps matches TRBD1 (6 bases). Germline-derived CDR1 and CDR2 are KGHDR and SFDVKD. This CDR3 spans 16 amino acids. V lost 6 bases, J lost 5 bases, and 21 bases lay in between. CDR3 bases: TGTGCCACCAGTCCTTTGGATGGGGGCCCAGGGGAGACCCAGTACTTC. Translation gives CATSPLDGGPGETQYF.

This sequence joins TRBV5-1 and TRBJ1-1; D not resolved. Germline V gene sequence: CDR1 SGHRS, CDR2 YFSETQ. Trimming left V 0 bases short and J 3 bases short, with 9 bases between. The CDR3 totals 14 residues. The CDR3 DNA follows: TGCGCCAGCAGCTTGGGGTTCGGGGACACTGAAGCTTTCTTT. Translating gives CASSLGFGDTEAFF.

This clone has only one observation. V usage is TRBV6-2 or TRBV6-3 and J usage is TRBJ2-7; TRBD1 might be the D (5 bases). This CDR3 comprises 13 residues. Germline V gives CDR1 MNHEY, CDR2 SVGEGT. Between the trimmed V and J ends, which lost 4 bases and 4 bases, there was a span of 11 bases. This chain's CDR3 is CASSFTGSYEQYF. In DNA form, the CDR3 reads TGTGCCAGCAGTTTTACAGGTTCTTACGAGCAGTACTTC.

This clone has only one observation. This chain joins TRBV2 and TRBJ1-4; the match to TRBD1 covers 9 bases. The V gene's germline CDR1 is SNHLY and CDR2 FYNNEI. The CDR3 covers 14 residues. Germline trimming cut 3 bases from V and 6 bases from J; bases unmatched to any gene: 2. CDR3 nucleotides: TGTGCCAGCAGTGACGACAGGGGGTATGAAAAACTGTTTTTT. This translates into CASSDDRGYEKLFF. Full variable domain (missing parts from reference TRBV2 and TRBJ1-4): EPEVTQTPSHQVTQMGQEVILRCVPISNHLYFYWYRQILGQKVEFLVSFYNNEISEKSEIFDDQFSVERPDGSNFTLKIRSTKLEDSAMYFCASSDDRGYEKLFFGSGTQLSVL.

This clone was observed a handful of times. This chain links TRBV10-2 with TRBJ2-7, with TRBD1 matching over 7 bases. This CDR3 spans 14 amino acids. The germline V gene has CDR1 WSHSY and CDR2 SAAADI. Losses at the gene ends were 6 bases for V and 4 bases for J; bases not matched to a gene: 9. The CDR3 bases are TGCGCCAGCAGACCGACAGGGTTTGGGTACGAGCAGTACTTC. Amino acid sequence: CASRPTGFGYEQYF.

The rearrangement joins TRBV9 to TRBJ2-5; no clear D. V dropped 0 bases and J dropped 2 bases, with 8 bases sitting between them. The CDR3 loop spans 14 amino acids. The germline V gene has CDR1 SGDLS and CDR2 YYNGEE. Here the CDR3 reads CASSVGSRQETQYF. Written as DNA, the CDR3 is TGTGCCAGCAGCGTAGGGTCTAGACAAGAGACCCAGTACTTC.

This chain links TRBV27 with TRBJ2-7, with TRBD1 matching over 7 bases. The junction had 3 bases not matched to a gene; V was cut back by 4 bases and J by 6 bases. This CDR3 spans 12 amino acids. Germline CDR1 and CDR2: MNHEY and SMNVEV (reference sequence). CDR3 in amino acids: CASSSTGIEQYF. The CDR3 nucleotides read TGTGCCAGCAGTTCGACAGGGATCGAGCAGTACTTC.

The chain is built from TRBV18 and TRBJ2-5; the D is unclear. With 2 bases removed from V and 5 bases from J, the gap between germline ends came to 9 bases. Per the germline V gene, CDR1 is KGHSH and CDR2 is LQKENI. The CDR3 covers 13 residues. The CDR3 coding sequence is TGTGCCAGCTCACCAGGGTCGCGGGAGACCCAGTACTTC. As protein: CASSPGSRETQYF.

This rearrangement joins TRBV7-9 to TRBJ1-1, with 9 bases lining up with TRBD1. This CDR3 spans 15 amino acids. Germline V gene data show CDR1 as SEHNR and CDR2 as FQNEAQ (reference sequence). Unmatched junction bases numbered 6, after V lost 4 bases and J lost 3 bases. As DNA, the CDR3 is TGTGCCAGCAGCTCAAGGGACAGGGCATACACTGAAGCTTTCTTT. Its protein product is CASSSRDRAYTEAFF.

The chain joins TRBV4-2 to TRBJ1-1; TRBD1 agrees at 7 bases. Germline-derived CDR1 and CDR2 are LGHNA and YNFKEQ. The length of the CDR3 is 15 residues. V lost 4 bases and J lost 7; bases outside the gene matches: 12. CDR3 residues: CASSPTTPWDSEAFF. The CDR3 coding sequence is TGTGCCAGCAGCCCGACCACTCCTTGGGACAGTGAAGCTTTCTTT.

This chain joins TRBV6-5 and TRBJ2-3; D perhaps matches TRBD2 (6 bases). From germline, CDR1 is MNHEY and CDR2 SVGAGI. Trimming cost V 6 bases and J 6 bases, with 7 bases left between them. This CDR3 spans 11 amino acids. Here the CDR3 reads CASRAGDTQYF. In DNA form, the CDR3 reads TGTGCCAGCAGGGCGGGGGATACGCAGTATTTT.

This chain uses TRBV11-2 with TRBJ2-7; TRBD1 agrees at 9 bases. Germline CDR1 reads SGHAT; CDR2 reads FQNNGV. This CDR3 is 16 amino acids long. With V trimmed by 2 bases and J by 2 bases, 7 bases remained unmatched. The CDR3: CASSLKLTGGAYEQYF. The CDR3 coding sequence is TGTGCCAGCAGCTTAAAACTGACAGGGGGAGCCTACGAGCAGTACTTC.

The V gene is TRBV25-1, the J gene TRBJ2-7; the D gene is possibly TRBD2 (7 bases). The CDR3 loop spans 14 amino acids. V was pared by 5 bases and J by 3 bases, with 14 bases between. Germline V CDR1 and CDR2: MGHDK, SYGVNS. CDR3: CASSWAGEGYEQYF. CDR3 DNA: TGTGCCAGCAGTTGGGCAGGGGAGGGCTACGAGCAGTACTTC.

The genes are TRBV4-2 and TRBJ2-5, with 16 bases that match TRBD2. The CDR3 is made up of 18 amino acids. J gave up 4 bases and V 0 bases, and 5 bases lay outside the gene matches. Germline V gene data show CDR1 as LGHNA and CDR2 as YNFKEQ. The CDR3 is CASSQDPGLAGGRETQYF. Here the CDR3 DNA reads TGTGCCAGCAGCCAAGACCCGGGACTAGCGGGGGGGCGAGAGACCCAGTACTTC.

This rearrangement joins TRBV2 to TRBJ2-1, with TRBD2 matching 12 bases. V was pared by 4 bases and J by 0 bases, with 1 base of the junction left unmatched. The CDR3 runs to 16 residues. Looked up from germline, CDR1 is SNHLY and CDR2 is FYNNEI. The CDR3 here is CASSGTSGASYNEQFF. CDR3 nucleotide sequence: TGTGCCAGCAGTGGGACTAGCGGGGCCTCCTACAATGAGCAGTTCTTC.

The chain uses TRBV18 and TRBJ2-7; 9 bases are a match to TRBD2. The germline CDR1 and CDR2 sequences are KGHSH and LQKENI. The V segment lost 2 bases and the J segment 5 bases; nucleotides outside the gene matches: 13. The CDR3 has 17 residues. CDR3 region: CASSPKVSGGPSDEQYF. The CDR3 DNA sequence: TGTGCCAGCTCACCAAAAGTGAGCGGGGGGCCCTCGGACGAGCAGTACTTC.

The chain couples TRBV12-3 or TRBV12-4 to TRBJ1-2, with unresolved D. V gave up 1 base and J gave up 8 bases, with 11 bases separating them. The CDR3 consists of 13 residues. This chain's CDR3 is CASSLGGVGGYTF. The CDR3 bases are TGTGCCAGCAGTTTAGGCGGGGTAGGGGGCTACACCTTC.

The chain combines TRBV2 with TRBJ2-3, with D possibly matching TRBD1 (6 bases). The germline V gene has CDR1 SNHLY and CDR2 FYNNEI. V was pared by 6 bases and J by 0 bases, with 16 bases between. This CDR3 is built from 16 residues. The CDR3 DNA reads TGTGCCAGCAGCCTCCAGGGGTCTATTAGCACAGATACGCAGTATTTT. Amino acids: CASSLQGSISTDTQYF.

The V and J genes are TRBV5-4 and TRBJ2-5; weak D call: TRBD2 (7 bases). Germline loops: CDR1 SGHNT, CDR2 YYREEE (reference sequence). The CDR3 extends over 14 amino acids. V was pared by 2 bases and J by 5 bases, with 13 bases between. CDR3 residues: CASSLRGAEETQYF. The CDR3 bases are TGTGCCAGCAGCTTACGGGGGGCGGAGGAGACCCAGTACTTC.